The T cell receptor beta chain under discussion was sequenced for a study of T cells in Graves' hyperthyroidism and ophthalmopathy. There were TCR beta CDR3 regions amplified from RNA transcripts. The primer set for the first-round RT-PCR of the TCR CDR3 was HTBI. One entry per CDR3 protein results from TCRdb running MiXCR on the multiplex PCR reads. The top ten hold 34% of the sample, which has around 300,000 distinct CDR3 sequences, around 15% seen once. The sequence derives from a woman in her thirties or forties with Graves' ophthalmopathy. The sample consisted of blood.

The chain's CDR3 is CASSQGAWGEQYF. CDR3 in DNA: TGTGCCAGCAGTCAGGGCGCATGGGGGGAGCAGTACTTC. This sequence joins TRBV27 and TRBJ2-7, with D possibly being TRBD1 or TRBD2 (5 bases each). The CDR3 is 13 residues long. The germline V gene encodes CDR1 MNHEY and CDR2 SMNVEV (reference sequence). V gave up 5 bases and J gave up 7 bases, with 15 bases separating them.